A single sample is the source of the 4 T cell receptor beta chains below, sequenced in a study of cytomegalovirus exposure and HLA in healthy donors. PCR was performed using 60 Vbeta and 13 Jbeta primers. Libraries were prepared by immunoSEQ multiplex PCR; TCRdb keeps only in-frame clonotypes and omits some of them. The table lists 35,000 to 45,000 clones, around 82% of them singletons. Sequencing used PBMCs. All receptors come from a woman between 18 and 29 years old in good health and CMV-seropositive.

The rearrangement joins TRBV7-8 to TRBJ2-5; 9 positions match TRBD1. Germline CDR1 and CDR2: SGHVS and FQNEAQ. The CDR3 length is 15 residues. Trimming removed 1 base from V and 5 bases from J; junction bases left unmatched: 5. For the CDR3, the DNA is TGTGCCAGCAGCTTAGGGGGGACAGGGCTCGAGACCCAGTACTTC. Its translation: CASSLGGTGLETQYF.

The rearrangement uses TRBV11-1 and TRBJ1-1; TRBD1 aligns across 12 bases. CDR3 length: 17 residues. The germline V gene encodes CDR1 SGHAT and CDR2 FQDESV (reference sequence). V shed 5 bases and J 4 bases; nucleotides not matched to a gene: 11. The CDR3 DNA follows: TGTGCCAGCAGCGCACGAAGGGGACAGGGGGCGCCCACTGAAGCTTTCTTT. Its translation is CASSARRGQGAPTEAFF.

The rearrangement uses TRBV27 and TRBJ1-5; 8 nucleotides agree with TRBD1. Germline CDR1 and CDR2: MNHEY and SMNVEV (reference sequence). The CDR3 runs to 16 residues. V lost 2 bases and J lost 3; bases outside the gene matches: 6. The DNA for the CDR3 is TGTGCCAGCAGTTTACCTGTCAGGGGGCTCAATCAGCCCCAGCATTTT. Translating it yields CASSLPVRGLNQPQHF.

The chain joins TRBV7-2 to TRBJ2-5; 8 positions agree with TRBD1. CDR3 size: 16 residues. The V gene end was trimmed by 6 bases and the J gene end by 4 bases; junction bases not matched to a gene: 13. Germline V gene lookup returns CDR1 SGHTA and CDR2 FQGNSA. DNA of the CDR3: TGTGCCAGCAGTAAGGGGCTCAGGGGGCGAGGAGAGACCCAGTACTTC. Translation gives CASSKGLRGRGETQYF. The whole variable domain, remainder taken from reference TRBV7-2 and TRBJ2-5, is GAGVSQSPSNKVTEKGKDVELRCDPISGHTALYWYRQSLGQGLEFLIYFQGNSAPDKSGLPSDRFSAERTGGSVSTLTIQRTQQEDSAVYLCASSKGLRGRGETQYFGPGTRLLVL.